This T cell receptor beta chain originates from a study of cytomegalovirus exposure and HLA in healthy donors. On the study more broadly: The study's early data release held 80 million to 95 million unique TCRs from HLA-typed donors.

There was no recording of CMV serostatus for this donor. As for this clone: What it binds is unknown.

Findings and caveats of the study: A list of 150 or so TCR beta chains associated with cytomegalovirus was given.

The PCR used 60 Vbeta and 13 Jbeta primers. Here immunoSEQ multiplex PCR was the method, and the copy in TCRdb shows in-frame clones only, minus some. The sample holds around 39,000 clones, around 62% seen once. The CDR3 is 16 residues long. V was pared by 3 bases and J by 4 bases, with 16 bases between. CDR1 is MGHRA, CDR2 YSYEKL, per germline. The V and J genes are TRBV4-1 and TRBJ1-5; maybe TRBD1 (5 bases). The sequenced sample consisted of PBMCs. The clonotype comes from a human donor in good health. CDR3 sequence reads: CASSHVGGGENQPQHF. DNA of the CDR3: TGCGCCAGCAGCCATGTGGGAGGAGGGGAAAATCAGCCCCAGCATTTT.